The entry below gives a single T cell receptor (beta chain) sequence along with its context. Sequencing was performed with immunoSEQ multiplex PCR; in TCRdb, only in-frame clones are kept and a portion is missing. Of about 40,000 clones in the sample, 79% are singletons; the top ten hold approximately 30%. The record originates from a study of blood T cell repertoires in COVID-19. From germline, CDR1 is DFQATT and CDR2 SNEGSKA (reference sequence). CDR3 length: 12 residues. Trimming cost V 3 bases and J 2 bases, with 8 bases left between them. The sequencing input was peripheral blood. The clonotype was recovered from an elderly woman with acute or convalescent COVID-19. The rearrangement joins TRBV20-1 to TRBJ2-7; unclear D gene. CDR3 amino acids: CSASLSTYEQYF. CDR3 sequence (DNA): TGCAGTGCTAGTCTCAGTACCTACGAGCAGTACTTC.